The next 14 T cell receptor beta chains were all read from a single sample in a study of post-analysis software for immune sequencing data. Whole-study findings and limits: TRBV5-6, TRBV5-1 and TRBV20-1 belonged to a set of roughly five TRBV segments that were more frequent in patients than controls.

Incorporated into the TCR beta cDNA libraries were unique molecular identifiers, which served to reduce PCR and sequencing biases. TCRdb processed the PCR reads anew with MiXCR; each CDR3 protein has one entry. The table records roughly 600,000 distinct CDR3 sequences, roughly 45% of them present only once. These receptors have no identified antigens. Sequences were obtained from blood. The receptors derive from a girl aged 10 to 17 with multiple sclerosis.

The genes are TRBV10-3 and TRBJ1-1; a possible D gene is TRBD1 (5 bases). Trimming shortened V by 8 bases and J by 3 bases, and 19 bases separated the two germline ends. CDR3 size: 15 residues. Germline V gene data show CDR1 as ENHRY and CDR2 as SYGVKD. This CDR3 reads CAIGAPQGGDTEAFF. The CDR3 DNA is TGTGCCATCGGAGCCCCGCAGGGTGGAGACACTGAAGCTTTCTTT.

The chain is built from TRBV15 and TRBJ2-5; tentative D call: TRBD1 (6 bases). Looked up from germline, CDR1 is LNHNV and CDR2 is YYDKDF (reference sequence). CDR3 size: 14 residues. V was cut by 0 bases and J by 4 bases, with 9 bases left in between. The CDR3 spells CATSRDTDRETQYF. As DNA, the CDR3 is TGTGCCACCAGCAGAGATACGGACAGAGAGACCCAGTACTTC.

This clonotype has a handful of counts. This chain uses TRBV19 with TRBJ2-6; 9 bases fit TRBD1. V trimming: 5 bases; J trimming: 3 bases; junction bases outside the gene matches: 5. This CDR3 spans 16 amino acids. Germline V gives CDR1 LNHDA, CDR2 SQIVND (reference sequence). As DNA, the CDR3 is TGTGCCAGTAGTTTACAGGGGGCGTTTGGGGCCAACGTCCTGACTTTC. Translation gives CASSLQGAFGANVLTF.

This clonotype was observed a few times. The rearrangement joins TRBV5-1 to TRBJ1-1; no definite D call. CDR1 is SGHRS, CDR2 YFSETQ, per germline. The CDR3 is 14 residues long. Trimming stripped 5 bases from V and 7 bases from J, with 18 bases between. CDR3 sequence: CASSMGPIDLEAFF. CDR3 DNA sequence: TGCGCCAGCAGTATGGGCCCGATCGATCTTGAAGCTTTCTTT. Full variable domain (rest looked up from reference TRBV5-1 and TRBJ1-1): KAGVTQTPRYLIKTRGQQVTLSCSPISGHRSVSWYQQTPGQGLQFLFEYFSETQRNKGNFPGRFSGRQFSNSRSEMNVSTLELGDSALYLCASSMGPIDLEAFFGQGTRLTVV.

The V call is TRBV7-8, the J call TRBJ2-4; 8 bases agree with TRBD2. CDR3 length: 16 residues. The junction had 6 bases not matched to a gene; V was cut back by 5 bases and J by 0 bases. The germline V gene has CDR1 SGHVS and CDR2 FQNEAQ. The CDR3 DNA reads TGTGCCAGCAGCCGGGGGGGCGTGCGAGCCAAAAACATTCAGTACTTC. Protein: CASSRGGVRAKNIQYF.

The rearrangement links TRBV20-1 to TRBJ2-1, with D unresolved. The ends were cut back, 1 base at V and 0 bases at J, with 10 bases in the middle. The CDR3 loop spans 15 amino acids. Germline V CDR1 and CDR2: DFQATT, SNEGSKA (reference sequence). CDR3: CSARVVYGSYNEQFF. The CDR3 nucleotides read TGCAGTGCTAGAGTAGTCTATGGCTCCTACAATGAGCAGTTCTTC.

The chain is built from TRBV4-3 and TRBJ2-4, with 8 bases identical to TRBD2. CDR1 LGHNA and CDR2 YSLEER come from the germline V gene. J was trimmed by 0 bases and V by 8 bases; bases with no gene match: 12. CDR3 length: 17 amino acids. CDR3 in amino acids: CASSVTSGSLAKNIQYF. The CDR3 DNA follows: TGCGCCAGCTCAGTTACTAGCGGAAGCCTAGCCAAAAACATTCAGTACTTC.

The CDR3: CASSPLGTSRYNEQFF. CDR3 sequence (DNA): TGCGCCAGCAGCCCGTTAGGGACTTCGAGGTACAATGAGCAGTTCTTC. The chain employs TRBV4-1 and TRBJ2-1, with D maybe TRBD2 (6 bases). This CDR3 has 16 amino acids. The germline CDR1 and CDR2 sequences are MGHRA and YSYEKL. V was pared by 4 bases and J by 4 bases, with 17 bases between.

The chain combines TRBV7-2 with TRBJ2-7; 10 positions agree with TRBD2. This CDR3 is 16 amino acids long. After removal of 3 bases from V and 2 bases from J, the junction contained 7 bases not matched to a gene. Per the germline V gene, CDR1 is SGHTA and CDR2 is FQGNSA. The CDR3 here is CASSFSGGSIPYEQYF. The CDR3 DNA reads TGTGCCAGCAGCTTTAGCGGGGGGTCTATCCCCTACGAGCAGTACTTC. Complete variable domain (other parts from reference TRBV7-2 and TRBJ2-7): GAGVSQSPSNKVTEKGKDVELRCDPISGHTALYWYRQSLGQGLEFLIYFQGNSAPDKSGLPSDRFSAERTGGSVSTLTIQRTQQEDSAVYLCASSFSGGSIPYEQYFGPGTRLTVT.

This clonotype was detected a few times. The J gene is TRBJ2-1, the V gene TRBV7-8, with 10 positions matching TRBD2. V lost 4 bases, J lost 5 bases, and 11 bases stayed unmatched. From germline, CDR1 is SGHVS and CDR2 FQNEAQ. This CDR3 contains 17 residues. CDR3 DNA sequence: TGTGCCAGCAGCTCCGGCTACTCTAGCGGGAGTGACAATGAGCAGTTCTTC. Protein sequence: CASSSGYSSGSDNEQFF.

The chain uses TRBV19 and TRBJ2-1; 7 bases align to TRBD2. Germline V gives CDR1 LNHDA, CDR2 SQIVND (reference sequence). The CDR3 length is 17 residues. Losses at the gene ends were 4 bases for V and 5 bases for J; bases not matched to a gene: 14. CDR3 nucleotides: TGTGCCAGTAGTACCCCCTATGGGCGGGAGTTCGACAATGAGCAGTTCTTC. This codes for CASSTPYGREFDNEQFF.

Only a few counts were recorded for this clonotype. This chain links TRBV7-3 with TRBJ2-1; 8 nucleotides align to TRBD2. The CDR3 loop spans 16 amino acids. Germline V CDR1 and CDR2: SGHTA, FQGTGA. V gave up 4 bases and J gave up 7 bases; unmatched junction bases: 12. CDR3 coding DNA: TGTGCCAGCAGCTCGGGGGGGGAGTTACAGGGAAATGAGCAGTTCTTC. This encodes CASSSGGELQGNEQFF.

V and J are TRBV20-1 and TRBJ2-7; no firm D call. CDR1 and CDR2 (germline): DFQATT, SNEGSKA (reference sequence). The V end lost 3 bases, the J end lost 3 bases, and 9 bases lay between the germline ends. The CDR3 consists of 12 residues. The DNA of the CDR3 is TGCAGTGCTAGTTTCGGCATCTACGAGCAGTACTTC. Amino acid sequence: CSASFGIYEQYF.

V usage is TRBV12-3 or TRBV12-4 and J usage is TRBJ2-3; D is ambiguous. V was cut by 8 bases and J by 6 bases, with 18 bases left in between. The CDR3 has 14 amino acids. The CDR3 region has the DNA TGTGCCAGCCATCTTCCGGGTTCGGTTGATACGCAGTATTTT. This translates into CASHLPGSVDTQYF.